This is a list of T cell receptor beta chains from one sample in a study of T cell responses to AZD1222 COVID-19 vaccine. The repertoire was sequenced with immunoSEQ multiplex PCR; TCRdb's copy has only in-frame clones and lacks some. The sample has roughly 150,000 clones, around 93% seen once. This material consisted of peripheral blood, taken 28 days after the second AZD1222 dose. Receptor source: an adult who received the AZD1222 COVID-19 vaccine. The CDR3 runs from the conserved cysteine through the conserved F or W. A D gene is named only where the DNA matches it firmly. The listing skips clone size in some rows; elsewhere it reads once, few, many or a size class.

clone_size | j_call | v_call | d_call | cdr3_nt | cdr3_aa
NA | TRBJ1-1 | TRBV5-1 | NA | TGCGCCAGCAGCTTGACGAACACTGAAGCTTTCTTT | CASSLTNTEAFF
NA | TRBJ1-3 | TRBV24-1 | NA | TGTGCCACCAAGAAAGCGAGCTCTGGAAACACCATATATTTT | CATKKASSGNTIYF
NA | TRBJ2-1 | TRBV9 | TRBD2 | TGTGCCAGCAGCGTCCTAGCGGGGACCTACAATGAGCAGTTCTTC | CASSVLAGTYNEQFF
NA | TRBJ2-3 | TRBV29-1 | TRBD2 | TGCAGCGTCGTGGGAGGGTCCACAGATACGCAGTATTTT | CSVVGGSTDTQYF
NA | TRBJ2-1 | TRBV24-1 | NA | TGTGCCACCAGTGATTCACACAATGAGCAGTTCTTC | CATSDSHNEQFF
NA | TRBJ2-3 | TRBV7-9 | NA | TGTGCCAGCTCGGGGTTCAGCACAGATACGCAGTATTTT | CASSGFSTDTQYF
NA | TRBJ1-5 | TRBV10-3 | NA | TGTGCCATCAGTGAGACAAGAGGAGGCAATCAGCCCCAGCATTTT | CAISETRGGNQPQHF
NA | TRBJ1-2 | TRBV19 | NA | TGTGCCAGTAGTATTGGGGAGGGCAACTATGGCTACACCTTC | CASSIGEGNYGYTF
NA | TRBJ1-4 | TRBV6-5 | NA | TGTGCCAGCAGGCCCCGGGCCAGAGAGGAAAAACTGTTTTTT | CASRPRAREEKLFF
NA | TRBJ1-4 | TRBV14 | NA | TGTGCCAGCAGCCAAGAACTGGATCTGGGGGAAAAACTGTTTTTT | CASSQELDLGEKLFF
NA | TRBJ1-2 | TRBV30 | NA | TGTGCCTGGAGACCGGGAACCGACTATGGCTACACCTTC | CAWRPGTDYGYTF
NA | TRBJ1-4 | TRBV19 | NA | TGTGCCAGTAGTACCACCGACGGCTTAATTAATGAAAAACTGTTTTTT | CASSTTDGLINEKLFF
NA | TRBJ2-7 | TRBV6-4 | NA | TGTGCCAGCAGTGACTTCTGGGGGTACTACGAGCAGTACTTC | CASSDFWGYYEQYF
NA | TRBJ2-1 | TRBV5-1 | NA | TGCGCCAGCAGCTTGGAATCGGGATGGGTAGTTGAGCAGTTCTTC | CASSLESGWVVEQFF
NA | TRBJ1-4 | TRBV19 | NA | TGTGCCAGTAGCCCCACTGGGACTAATGAAAAACTGTTTTTT | CASSPTGTNEKLFF
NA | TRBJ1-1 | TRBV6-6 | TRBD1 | TGTGCCAGCAGTTACTCGTACAGGGGAAGCGGCACTGAAGCTTTCTTT | CASSYSYRGSGTEAFF
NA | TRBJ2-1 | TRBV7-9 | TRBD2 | TGTGCCAGCAGCCCGGCCGGGGGGGCGAACAATGAGCAGTTCTTC | CASSPAGGANNEQFF
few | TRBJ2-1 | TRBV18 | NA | TGTGCCAGCTCACCAATCGTCTCCTACAATGAGCAGTTCTTC | CASSPIVSYNEQFF
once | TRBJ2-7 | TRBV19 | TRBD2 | TGTGCCAGTAGTATTTTCTCGGGAGGGAACTACGAGCAGTACTTC | CASSIFSGGNYEQYF